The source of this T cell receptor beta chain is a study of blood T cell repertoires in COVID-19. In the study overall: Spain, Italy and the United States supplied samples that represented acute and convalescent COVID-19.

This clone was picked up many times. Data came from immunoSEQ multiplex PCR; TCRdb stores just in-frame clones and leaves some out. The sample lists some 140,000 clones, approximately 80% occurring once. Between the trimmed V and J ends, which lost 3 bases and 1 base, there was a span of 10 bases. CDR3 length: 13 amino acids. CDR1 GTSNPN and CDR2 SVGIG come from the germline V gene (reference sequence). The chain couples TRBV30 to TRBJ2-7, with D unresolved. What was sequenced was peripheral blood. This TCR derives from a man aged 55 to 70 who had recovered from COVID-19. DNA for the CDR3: TGTGCCTGGAGCTACGGTCCTTCCTACGAGCAGTACTTC. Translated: CAWSYGPSYEQYF.